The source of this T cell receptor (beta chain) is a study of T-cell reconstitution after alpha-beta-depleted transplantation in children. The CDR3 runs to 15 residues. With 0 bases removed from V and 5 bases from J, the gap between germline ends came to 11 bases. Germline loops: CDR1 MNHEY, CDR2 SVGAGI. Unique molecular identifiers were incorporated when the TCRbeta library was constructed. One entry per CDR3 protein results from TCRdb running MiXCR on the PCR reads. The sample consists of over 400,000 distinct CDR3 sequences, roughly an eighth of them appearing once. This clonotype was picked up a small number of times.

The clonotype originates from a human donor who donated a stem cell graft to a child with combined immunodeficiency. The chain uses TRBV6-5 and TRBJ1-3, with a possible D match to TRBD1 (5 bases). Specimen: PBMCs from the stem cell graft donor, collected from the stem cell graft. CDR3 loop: CASSYSKRGRNTIYF. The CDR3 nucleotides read TGTGCCAGCAGTTACTCTAAGAGGGGCCGAAACACCATATATTTT.